This TCR beta chain was observed in a study of T cells in Graves' hyperthyroidism and ophthalmopathy. Newly diagnosed patients aged 18 to 65 had hyperthyroidism of under 2 months' duration. An approximately 10 ml volume of fresh peripheral blood provided the PBMCs. From RNA transcripts, TCR beta CDR3 regions were amplified. Researchers ran a first-round RT-PCR on the TCR CDR3 using the HTBI primer set. TCRdb analysed the multiplex PCR reads with MiXCR anew, one entry per CDR3 protein. Of roughly 800,000 distinct CDR3 sequences in the sample, over 35% were seen once. Trimming cost V 4 bases and J 5 bases, with 12 bases left between them. The CDR3 sequence is 13 residues long.

The sample was blood. This TCR came from a man between 18 and 29 years old with Graves' hyperthyroidism. The gene calls are TRBV12-3 or TRBV12-4 and TRBJ2-7; maybe TRBD2 (6 bases). CDR3 protein: CASSSWRDHEQYF. CDR3 DNA sequence: TGTGCCAGCAGTTCTTGGAGGGACCACGAGCAGTACTTC.